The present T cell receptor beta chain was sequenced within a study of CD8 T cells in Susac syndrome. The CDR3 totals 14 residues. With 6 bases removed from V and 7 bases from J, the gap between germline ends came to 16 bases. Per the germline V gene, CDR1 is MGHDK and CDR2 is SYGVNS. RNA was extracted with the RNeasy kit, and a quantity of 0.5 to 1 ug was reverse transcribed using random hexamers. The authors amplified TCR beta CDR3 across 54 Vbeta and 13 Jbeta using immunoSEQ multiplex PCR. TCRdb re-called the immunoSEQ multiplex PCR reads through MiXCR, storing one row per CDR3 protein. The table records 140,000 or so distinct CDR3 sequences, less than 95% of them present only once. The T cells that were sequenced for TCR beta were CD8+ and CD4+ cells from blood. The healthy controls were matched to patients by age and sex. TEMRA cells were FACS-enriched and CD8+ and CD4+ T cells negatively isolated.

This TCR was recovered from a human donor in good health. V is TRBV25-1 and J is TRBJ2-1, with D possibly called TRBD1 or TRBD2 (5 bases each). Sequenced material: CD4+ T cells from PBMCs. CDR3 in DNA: TGTGCCAGCAGGAACTGGGGGAACTGGAATGAGCAGTTCTTC. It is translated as CASRNWGNWNEQFF.